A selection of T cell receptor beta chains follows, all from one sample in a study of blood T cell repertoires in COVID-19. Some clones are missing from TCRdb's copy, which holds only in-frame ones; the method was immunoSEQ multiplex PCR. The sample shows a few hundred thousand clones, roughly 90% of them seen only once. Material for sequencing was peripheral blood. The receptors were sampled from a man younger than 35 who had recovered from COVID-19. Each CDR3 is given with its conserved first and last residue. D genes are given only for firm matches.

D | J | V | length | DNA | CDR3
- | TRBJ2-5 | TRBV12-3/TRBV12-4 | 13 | TGTGCCAGCAGTTTCCTTGTCCAAGAGACCCAGTACTTC | CASSFLVQETQYF
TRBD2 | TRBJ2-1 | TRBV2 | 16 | TGTGCCAGTACTCGGGGACTAGCTGGTTCCTACAATGAGCAGTTCTTC | CASTRGLAGSYNEQFF
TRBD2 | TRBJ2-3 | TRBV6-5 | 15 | TGTGCCAGCAGTATCACCCGGGGGGGGTCAGATACGCAGTATTTT | CASSITRGGSDTQYF
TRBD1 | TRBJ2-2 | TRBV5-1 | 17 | TGCGCCAGCAGCTTGGCTCGGGACAGTTTAAGGTCCGGGGAGCTGTTTTTT | CASSLARDSLRSGELFF
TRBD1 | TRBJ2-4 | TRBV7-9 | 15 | TGTGCCAGCAGCTTAGCAGACAGGGGAAGAAACATTCAGTACTTC | CASSLADRGRNIQYF
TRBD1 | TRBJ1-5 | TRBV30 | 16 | TGTGCCTGGAGTGAGCGGGACAGGGTAAAGGGTCAGCCCCAGCATTTT | CAWSERDRVKGQPQHF
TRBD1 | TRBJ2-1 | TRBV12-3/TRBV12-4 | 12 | TGTGCCAGCAGGCGGGACAGGAATGAGCAGTTCTTC | CASRRDRNEQFF
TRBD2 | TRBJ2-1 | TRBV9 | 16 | TGTGCCAGCAGCCCCCCGAGCGGGAAAAACTACAATGAGCAGTTCTTC | CASSPPSGKNYNEQFF
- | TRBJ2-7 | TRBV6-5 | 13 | TGTGCCAGCAGTCACCGGGGATCCTACGAGCAGTACTTC | CASSHRGSYEQYF
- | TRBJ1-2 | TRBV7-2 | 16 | TGTGCCAGCAGCTTAGAGTCGGGGGGAGCTAACTATGGCTACACCTTC | CASSLESGGANYGYTF
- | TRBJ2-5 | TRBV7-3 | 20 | TGTGCCAGCAGCGCTGGGGCTCGGTGGGGCGAGGGACTCTCACAAGAGACCCAGTACTTC | CASSAGARWGEGLSQETQYF
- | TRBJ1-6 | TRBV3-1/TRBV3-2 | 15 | TGTGCCAGCAGCCACACCAGGGGTTTTGGGGCACCCCTCCACTTT | CASSHTRGFGAPLHF
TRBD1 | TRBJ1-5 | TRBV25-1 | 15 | TGTGCCAGCAGTGGGGGACAGGGGTACAATCAGCCCCAGCATTTT | CASSGGQGYNQPQHF
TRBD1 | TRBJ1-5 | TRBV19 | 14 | TGTGCCAGTAATAGGCAGGGGGGAAATCAGCCCCAGCATTTT | CASNRQGGNQPQHF
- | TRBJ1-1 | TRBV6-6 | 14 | TGTGCCAGCAGTTCCCAGGGTCCGGACACTGAAGCTTTCTTT | CASSSQGPDTEAFF
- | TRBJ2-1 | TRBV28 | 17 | TGTGCCAGCAACCGCCCAGGGAGGCAGGCTCATCGCAATGAGCAGTTCTTC | CASNRPGRQAHRNEQFF
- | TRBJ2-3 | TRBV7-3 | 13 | TGTGCCAGCAGCTTCGCCGGAGGAGATACGCAGTATTTT | CASSFAGGDTQYF